This T cell receptor beta chain was retrieved from a study of CD8 T cells in Susac syndrome (dated by TCRdb to between 2018 and 2021). Some background on the complete study: The study used repertoire sequencing to test whether antigen drove CD8+ T cell activation and differentiation in Susac syndrome. The investigation overall reported the following: The number of individuals in the TCR sequencing and HLA analysis was acknowledged as relatively small.

CDR3 length: 20 amino acids, cysteine to phenylalanine. This entry keeps only the CDR3 DNA: 60 bases, framed from base 1. V is trimmed back by 4 bases and J by 2 bases, and the junction contains 13 bases that no gene match accounts for. Via the germline V gene, CDR1 is SGHVS and CDR2 FQNEAQ. RNA was extracted using the RNeasy kit, and roughly 0.5 to 1 ug of the RNA was reverse transcribed with random hexamers. The immunoSEQ multiplex PCR assay, covering 54 Vbeta and 13 Jbeta segments, was used to amplify TCR beta CDR3 regions. PCR amplification bias was corrected using a synthetic template baseline for primer optimization and computational correction. On the study's bioinformatics: Reads were assigned to V, D and J genes according to IMGT and analyzed in immunoSEQ Analyzer, with only productive sequences retained. Clonality was computed as one minus Shannon entropy normalized by log2 of the number of productive unique sequences. Public and private clones were assessed among the 100 most prevalent clones of each patient and control. Clones were defined as Susac-specific when absent from the healthy and MS cohorts, from about 1,100 published viral clones and from other ImmuneACCESS disease sequences. Using fastp trimming at Q25 and MiXCR clonotype assembly, TCRdb reanalyzed the public sequencing data and kept in-frame beta chains. Entries are consolidated by CDR3 protein sequence, retaining the most common genes and DNA. These V and J calls rely on TCRdb rather than the paper's analysis. This sample holds approximately 170,000 distinct CDR3 sequences; about 91% were observed only once. The top ten clonotypes cover around 0.075% of the sample.

High-throughput TCR beta sequencing profiled peripheral blood CD8+ and CD4+ T cells from healthy donors, Susac syndrome patients and multiple sclerosis patients. Healthy donors were included as age- and sex-matched controls. Bulk CD8+ and CD4+ T cells were purified by magnetic negative isolation, while CD8+ TEMRA cells were enriched using FACS. Blood was drawn into EDTA tubes, processed within 24 hours, and PBMCs were isolated by density gradient centrifugation. PBMCs intended for TCR sequencing were cryopreserved in liquid nitrogen and were subsequently thawed in a 37 degrees C water bath. The sorted or isolated CD4+, CD8+ and CD8+ TEMRA cells reached a purity of at least 90%. Regarding this clonotype: It has no known antigen specificity. Base qualities are not recorded, but no much larger clone differs from it by a single base.

Sequencing was carried out using CD4+ T cells from PBMCs. This chain is built from TRBV7-8 and TRBJ2-6; 11 central bases correspond to TRBD2. This receptor was taken from a human donor in good health. The CDR3 region has the sequence CASSYYKVLAGVTGANVLTF. The nucleotide sequence is given as TGTGCCAGCAGCTACTACAAGGTACTAGCGGGAGTAACTGGGGCCAACGTCCTGACTTTC.